Sequencing of this T cell receptor beta chain was carried out in a study of identical twins. This clonotype came up a few times. Carrying unique molecular identifiers, the cDNA also gained a universal primer site through template switching. TCRdb ran MiXCR on the 5' RACE reads and lists one entry per CDR3 protein. Of under 300,000 distinct CDR3 sequences listed, more than 9.5% were seen once; the top ten hold 4% to 5%. All of the donors were Caucasians in good health. The germline V gene has CDR1 LGHDT and CDR2 YNNKEL (reference sequence). V was shortened by 0 bases and J by 2 bases, with 9 bases between the two germline ends. There are 15 residues in the CDR3. This sample was shared with a second study, whose subject was yellow fever vaccine responses in identical twins. That work contributes: Twins reportedly mounted vaccine T cell responses that seemed partly convergent, partly personalized.

The chain joins TRBV3-1 to TRBJ2-3; possibly TRBD1 for D (6 bases). Material for sequencing was memory (CD45RO+) T cells sorted from blood. The source is a woman aged 18-35 years in good health. The CDR3 sequence is CASSQDAGATDTQYF. Here the CDR3 DNA reads TGTGCCAGCAGCCAAGATGCAGGGGCCACAGATACGCAGTATTTT.